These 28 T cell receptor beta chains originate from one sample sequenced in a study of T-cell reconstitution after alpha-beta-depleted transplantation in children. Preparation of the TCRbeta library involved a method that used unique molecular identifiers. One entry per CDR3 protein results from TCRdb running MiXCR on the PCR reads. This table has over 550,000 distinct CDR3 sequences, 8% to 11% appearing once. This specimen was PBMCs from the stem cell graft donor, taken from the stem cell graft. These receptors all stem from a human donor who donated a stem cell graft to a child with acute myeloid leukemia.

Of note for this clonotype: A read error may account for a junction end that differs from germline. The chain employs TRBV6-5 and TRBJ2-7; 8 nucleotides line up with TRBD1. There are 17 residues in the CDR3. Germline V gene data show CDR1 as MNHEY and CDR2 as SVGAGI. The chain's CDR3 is CPSSYLRTGTLPYEQYF. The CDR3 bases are TGTCCCAGCAGTTACCTTCGGACAGGGACCCTCCCCTACGAGCAGTACTTC.

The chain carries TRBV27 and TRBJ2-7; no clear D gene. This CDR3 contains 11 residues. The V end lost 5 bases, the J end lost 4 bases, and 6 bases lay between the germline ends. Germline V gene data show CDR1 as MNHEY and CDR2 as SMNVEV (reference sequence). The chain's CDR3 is CASSKYYEQYF. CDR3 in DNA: TGTGCCAGCAGTAAATATTACGAGCAGTACTTC.

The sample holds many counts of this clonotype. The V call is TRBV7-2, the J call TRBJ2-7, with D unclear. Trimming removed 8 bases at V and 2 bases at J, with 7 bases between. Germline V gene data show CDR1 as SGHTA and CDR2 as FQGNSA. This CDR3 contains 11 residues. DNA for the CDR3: TGTGCCAGCTCACTAACCTACGAGCAGTACTTC. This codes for CASSLTYEQYF.

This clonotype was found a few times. The CDR3 region is CASSPGTGTGNYGYTF. CDR3 bases: TGTGCCAGCAGTCCGGGAACCGGGACGGGAAACTATGGCTACACCTTC. The rearrangement joins TRBV12-3 or TRBV12-4 to TRBJ1-2, with D perhaps matching TRBD1 (5 bases). The V end lost 5 bases, the J end lost 2 bases, and 18 bases lay between the germline ends. The CDR3 loop spans 16 amino acids.

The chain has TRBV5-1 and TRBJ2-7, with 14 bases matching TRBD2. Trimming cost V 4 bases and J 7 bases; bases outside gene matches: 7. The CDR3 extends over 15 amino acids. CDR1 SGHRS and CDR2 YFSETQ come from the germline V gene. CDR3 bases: TGCGCCAGCAGCACGGGACTAGCGGGAGTCGTGGAGCAGTACTTC. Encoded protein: CASSTGLAGVVEQYF.

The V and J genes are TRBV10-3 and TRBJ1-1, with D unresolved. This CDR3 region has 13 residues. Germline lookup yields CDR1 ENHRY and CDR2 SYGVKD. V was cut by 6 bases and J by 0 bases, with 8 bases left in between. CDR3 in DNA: TGTGCCATCAGCGCCAGCATGAACACTGAAGCTTTCTTT. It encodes CAISASMNTEAFF.

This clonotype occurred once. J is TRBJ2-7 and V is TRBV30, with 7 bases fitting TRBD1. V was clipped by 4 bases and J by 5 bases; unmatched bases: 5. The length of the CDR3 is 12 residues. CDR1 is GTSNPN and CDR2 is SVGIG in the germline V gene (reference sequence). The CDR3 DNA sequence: TGTGCCTGGATGGCAGGGGGTAACGAGCAGTACTTC. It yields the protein CAWMAGGNEQYF. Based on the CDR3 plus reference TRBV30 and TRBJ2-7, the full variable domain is SQTIHQWPATLVQPVGSPLSLECTVEGTSNPNLYWYRQAAGRGLQLLFYSVGIGQISSEVPQNLSASRPQDRQFILSSKKLLLSDSGFYLCAWMAGGNEQYFGPGTRLTVT.

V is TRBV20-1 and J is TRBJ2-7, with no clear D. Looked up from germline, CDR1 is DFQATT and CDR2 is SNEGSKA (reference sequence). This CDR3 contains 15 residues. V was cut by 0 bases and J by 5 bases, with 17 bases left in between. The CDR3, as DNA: TGCAGTGCTAGAGATTGGGCAGGTGAAATGAACGAGCAGTACTTC. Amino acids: CSARDWAGEMNEQYF.

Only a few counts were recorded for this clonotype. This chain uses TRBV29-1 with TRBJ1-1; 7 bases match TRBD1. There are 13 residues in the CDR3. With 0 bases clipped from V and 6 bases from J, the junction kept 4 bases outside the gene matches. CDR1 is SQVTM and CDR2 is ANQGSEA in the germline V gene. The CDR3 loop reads CSVEDLGGPEAFF. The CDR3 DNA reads TGCAGCGTTGAAGACTTAGGGGGCCCTGAAGCTTTCTTT.

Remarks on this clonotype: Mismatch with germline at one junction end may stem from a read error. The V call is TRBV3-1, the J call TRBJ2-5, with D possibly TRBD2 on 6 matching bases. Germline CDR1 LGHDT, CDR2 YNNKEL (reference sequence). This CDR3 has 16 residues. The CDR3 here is CASSQRRSLSGETQCF. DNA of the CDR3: TGTGCCAGCAGCCAAAGAAGGTCGCTATCGGGGGAGACCCAGTGCTTC.

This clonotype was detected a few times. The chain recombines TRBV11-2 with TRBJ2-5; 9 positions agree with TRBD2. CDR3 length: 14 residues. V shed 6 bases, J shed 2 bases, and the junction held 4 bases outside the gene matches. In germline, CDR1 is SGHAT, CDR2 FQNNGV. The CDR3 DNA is TGTGCCAGCAGTCTAGCGGGAACTCAAGAGACCCAGTACTTC. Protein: CASSLAGTQETQYF.

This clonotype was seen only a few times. CDR3 coding DNA: TGTGCCAGCAGCGTCTCCGGGACAGGGACGTTAGGCTACACCTTC. Protein sequence: CASSVSGTGTLGYTF. The chain has TRBV7-2 and TRBJ1-2; 9 bases fit TRBD1. Germline V CDR1 and CDR2: SGHTA, FQGNSA. CDR3 length: 15 amino acids. V shed 5 bases and J 8 bases; nucleotides not matched to a gene: 12.

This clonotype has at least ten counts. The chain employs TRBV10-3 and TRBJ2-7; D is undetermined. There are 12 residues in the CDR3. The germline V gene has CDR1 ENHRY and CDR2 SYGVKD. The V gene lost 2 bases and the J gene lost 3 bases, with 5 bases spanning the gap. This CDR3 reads CAISEGSYEQYF. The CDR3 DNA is TGTGCCATCAGTGAGGGCAGCTACGAGCAGTACTTC.

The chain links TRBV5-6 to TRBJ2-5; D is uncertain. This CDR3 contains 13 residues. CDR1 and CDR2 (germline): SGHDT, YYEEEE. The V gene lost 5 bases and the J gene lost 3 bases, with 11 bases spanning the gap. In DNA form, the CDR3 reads TGTGCCAGCAGGACGCCCGATAAAGAGACCCAGTACTTC. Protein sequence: CASRTPDKETQYF.

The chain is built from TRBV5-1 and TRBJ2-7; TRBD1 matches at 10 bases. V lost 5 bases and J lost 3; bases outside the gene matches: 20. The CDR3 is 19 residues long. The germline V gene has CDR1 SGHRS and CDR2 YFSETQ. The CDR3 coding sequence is TGCGCCAGCAGTCACACACCCTTCCGGGACAGGGGCATTAACTACGAGCAGTACTTC. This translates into CASSHTPFRDRGINYEQYF.

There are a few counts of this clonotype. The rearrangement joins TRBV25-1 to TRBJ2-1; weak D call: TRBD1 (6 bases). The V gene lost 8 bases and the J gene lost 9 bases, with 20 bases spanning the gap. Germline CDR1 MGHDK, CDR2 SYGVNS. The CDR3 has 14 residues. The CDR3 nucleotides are TGTGCCAGCCAAGGACAGCTAGCATTTGGTGAGCAGTTCTTC. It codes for CASQGQLAFGEQFF. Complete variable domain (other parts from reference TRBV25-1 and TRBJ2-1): EADIYQTPRYLVIGTGKKITLECSQTMGHDKMYWYQQDPGMELHLIHYSYGVNSTEKGDLSSESTVSRIRTEHFPLTLESARPSHTSQYLCASQGQLAFGEQFFGPGTRLTVL.

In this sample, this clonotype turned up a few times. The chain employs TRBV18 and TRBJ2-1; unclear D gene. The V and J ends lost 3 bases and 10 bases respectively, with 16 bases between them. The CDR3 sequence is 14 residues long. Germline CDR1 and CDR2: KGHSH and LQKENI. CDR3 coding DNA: TGTGCCAGCTCACCGTACAACTCGGAGAAAGAGCAGTTCTTC. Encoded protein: CASSPYNSEKEQFF. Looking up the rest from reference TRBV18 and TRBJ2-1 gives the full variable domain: NAGVMQNPRHLVRRRGQEARLRCSPMKGHSHVYWYRQLPEEGLKFMVYLQKENIIDESGMPKERFSAEFPKEGPSILRIQQVVRGDSAAYFCASSPYNSEKEQFFGPGTRLTVL.

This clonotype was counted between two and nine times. CDR3 protein: CASSYPSGRGYEQYF. The CDR3 DNA reads TGTGCCAGCAGCTATCCTTCGGGAAGGGGCTACGAGCAGTACTTC. The J gene is TRBJ2-7, the V gene TRBV7-2; tentatively, D is TRBD1 or TRBD2 (5 bases each). CDR1 and CDR2 (germline): SGHTA, FQGNSA. V lost 4 bases and J 3 bases, leaving 16 bases between the germline ends. The CDR3 totals 15 residues.

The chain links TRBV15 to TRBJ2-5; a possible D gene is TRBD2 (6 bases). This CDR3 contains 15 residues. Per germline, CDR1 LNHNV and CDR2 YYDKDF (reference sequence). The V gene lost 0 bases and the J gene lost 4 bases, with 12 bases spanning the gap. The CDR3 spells CATSRDGGRRETQYF. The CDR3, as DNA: TGTGCCACCAGCAGAGATGGGGGGAGGAGAGAGACCCAGTACTTC.

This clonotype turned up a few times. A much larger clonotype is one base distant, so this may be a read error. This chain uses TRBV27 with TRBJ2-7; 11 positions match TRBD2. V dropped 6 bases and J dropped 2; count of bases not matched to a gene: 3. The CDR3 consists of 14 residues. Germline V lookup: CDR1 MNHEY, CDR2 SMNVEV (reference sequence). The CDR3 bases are TGTGCCAGCAGAACTAGCGGGGGAACCTACGAGCAGTACTTC. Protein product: CASRTSGGTYEQYF.

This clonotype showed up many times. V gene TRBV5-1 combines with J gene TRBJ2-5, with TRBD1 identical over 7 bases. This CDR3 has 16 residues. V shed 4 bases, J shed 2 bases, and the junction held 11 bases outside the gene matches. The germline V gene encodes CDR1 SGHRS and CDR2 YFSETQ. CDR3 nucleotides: TGCGCCAGCAGCGCTTATTCGACAGGGTCTCAAGAGACCCAGTACTTC. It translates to CASSAYSTGSQETQYF.

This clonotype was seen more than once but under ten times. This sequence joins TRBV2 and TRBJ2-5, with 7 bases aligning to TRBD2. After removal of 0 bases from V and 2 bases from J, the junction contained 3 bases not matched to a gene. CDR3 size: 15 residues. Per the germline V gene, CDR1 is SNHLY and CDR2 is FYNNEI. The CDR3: CASSEAGGVQETQYF. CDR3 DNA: TGTGCCAGCAGTGAAGCGGGAGGGGTTCAAGAGACCCAGTACTTC.

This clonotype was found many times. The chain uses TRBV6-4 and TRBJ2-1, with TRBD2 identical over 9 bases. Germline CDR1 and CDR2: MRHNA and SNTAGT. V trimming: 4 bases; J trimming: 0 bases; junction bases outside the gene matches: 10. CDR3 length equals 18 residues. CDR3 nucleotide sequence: TGTGCCAGCAGTGCAAGAGCGGGAGGAGGCTACTCCTACAATGAGCAGTTCTTC. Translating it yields CASSARAGGGYSYNEQFF.

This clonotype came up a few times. The DNA for the CDR3 is TGCAGTGAACGACGGCCCAGGGATGAGCAGTTCTTC. This gives the protein CSERRPRDEQFF. J is TRBJ2-1 and V is TRBV20-1, with D possibly being TRBD1 (5 bases). Germline CDR1 is DFQATT and CDR2 is SNEGSKA (reference sequence). Trimming shortened V by 7 bases and J by 8 bases, and 15 bases separated the two germline ends. CDR3 size: 12 residues.

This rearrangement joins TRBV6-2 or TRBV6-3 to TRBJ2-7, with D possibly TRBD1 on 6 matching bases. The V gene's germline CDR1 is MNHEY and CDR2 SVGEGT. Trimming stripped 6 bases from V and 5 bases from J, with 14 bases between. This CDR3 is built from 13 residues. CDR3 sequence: CASRDSGGHEQYF. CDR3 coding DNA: TGTGCCAGCAGGGACAGTGGAGGTCACGAGCAGTACTTC.

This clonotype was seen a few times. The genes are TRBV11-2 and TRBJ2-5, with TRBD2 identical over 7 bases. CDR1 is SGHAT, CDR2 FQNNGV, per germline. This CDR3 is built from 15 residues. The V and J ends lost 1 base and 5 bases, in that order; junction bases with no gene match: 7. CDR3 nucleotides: TGTGCCAGCAGCTTAGTAGGCGTGGGGGGGGAGACCCAGTACTTC. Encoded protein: CASSLVGVGGETQYF.

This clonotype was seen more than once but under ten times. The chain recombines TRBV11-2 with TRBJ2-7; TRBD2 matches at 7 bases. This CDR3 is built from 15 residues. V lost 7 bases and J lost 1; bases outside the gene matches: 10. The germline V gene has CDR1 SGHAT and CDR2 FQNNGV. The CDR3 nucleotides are TGTGCCAGCACCCTAGAAGCTAGCGGATCCTACGAGCAGTACTTC. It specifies CASTLEASGSYEQYF.

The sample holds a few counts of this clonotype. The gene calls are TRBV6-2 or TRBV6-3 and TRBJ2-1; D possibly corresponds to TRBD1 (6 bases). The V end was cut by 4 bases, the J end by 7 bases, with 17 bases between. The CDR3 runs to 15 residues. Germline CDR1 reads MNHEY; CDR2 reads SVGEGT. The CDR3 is CASSFLGQTWNEQFF. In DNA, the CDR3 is TGTGCCAGCAGTTTCCTCGGACAGACCTGGAATGAGCAGTTCTTC.